The present entry profiles one TCR beta chain with its context. This sample is part of a study of T cells in Graves' hyperthyroidism and ophthalmopathy. The study based diagnoses on clinical symptoms, serum thyroxine and TRAb, thyroid ultrasound and orbital computed tomography. The CDR3 has 14 residues. The germline V and J ends were trimmed by 6 bases and 10 bases, with 21 bases remaining between them. Amplification targeted TCR beta CDR3 regions from RNA transcripts. The HTBI set primed first-round TCR CDR3 RT-PCR. TCRdb passed the multiplex PCR reads through MiXCR, listing each CDR3 protein once. The table includes under 250,000 distinct CDR3 sequences, roughly 22% detected once.

The source of this sequence is a middle-aged woman with Graves' ophthalmopathy. The chain recombines TRBV12-3 or TRBV12-4 with TRBJ1-1; D perhaps matches TRBD1 (6 bases). Sequencing was done on a sample of blood. The CDR3 sequence: CASRTQTLQGRAFF. CDR3 DNA: TGTGCCAGCAGAACCCAGACTCTACAGGGCCGAGCTTTCTTT.